This T cell receptor (beta chain) was retrieved from a study of cytomegalovirus exposure and HLA in healthy donors. Study outcomes and limitations: Analysis performed later showed TCR beta chains linked to HLA being more clonally expanded than equally common others.

PCR used 60 Vbeta primers and 13 Jbeta primers. Libraries were prepared by immunoSEQ multiplex PCR; TCRdb keeps only in-frame clonotypes and omits some of them. The sample contains about 100,000 clones, around 79% of which appear only once. For this clone: Antigen: not known.

The V gene lost 5 bases and the J gene lost 4 bases, with 9 bases spanning the gap. This CDR3 comprises 12 residues. CDR1 is MNHNS and CDR2 is SASEGT in the germline V gene. This rearrangement joins TRBV6-1 to TRBJ2-7, with D maybe TRBD1 (5 bases). Sequencing was carried out using PBMCs. The clonotype originates from a middle-aged woman in good health and CMV-seronegative. This CDR3 reads CASSLKGYEQYF. The CDR3 nucleotides read TGTGCCAGCAGTTTAAAGGGGTACGAGCAGTACTTC.